This T cell receptor beta chain was recovered during a study of blood T cell repertoires in COVID-19. Looking at the study overall: Some COVID-19 samples were acute and others convalescent; all came from the United States, Italy and Spain. PBMCs, B-cell-depleted T cells, or T cells were the source of the cDNA or gDNA that made up the material.

Only a few counts were recorded for this clone. Trimming pared 4 bases from V and 0 bases from J, leaving 9 bases between. Germline assignment: CDR1 MGHDK and CDR2 SYGVNS. The CDR3 extends over 14 amino acids. Libraries were prepared by immunoSEQ multiplex PCR; TCRdb keeps only in-frame clonotypes and omits some of them. Counted here are approximately 280,000 clones, 75% to 95% occurring once; the ten biggest clones make up 6.8%. One Seattle source followed patients from active infection through their disease course. The sample was peripheral blood. This TCR was recovered from a woman aged 25 to 39 with COVID-19, enrolled during active disease. The V call is TRBV25-1, the J call TRBJ1-2; a weak D match, TRBD1 (6 bases). The CDR3 coding sequence is TGTGCCAGCAGTGGACAGGTTTCTAACTATGGCTACACCTTC. Encoded protein: CASSGQVSNYGYTF.